The 21 T cell receptor beta chains in this list originate from one sample, sequenced in a study of post-analysis software for immune sequencing data. cDNA libraries of TCR beta carried unique molecular identifiers. TCRdb reprocessed the PCR reads with MiXCR, giving one entry per CDR3 protein. The table lists about 160,000 distinct CDR3 sequences, around 36% of them singletons. Sequenced material: blood, taken after autologous hematopoietic stem cell transplantation. The receptors were gathered from a girl aged 5 to 17 with multiple sclerosis.

The J gene is TRBJ2-3, the V gene TRBV27; TRBD2 agrees at 8 bases. The V segment lost 5 bases and the J segment 3 bases; nucleotides outside the gene matches: 7. The CDR3 is 15 amino acids. Germline assignment: CDR1 MNHEY and CDR2 SMNVEV (reference sequence). The CDR3 nucleotides read TGTGCCAGCAGTCCGGGACTAGAGGTGACAGATACGCAGTATTTT. Amino acid sequence: CASSPGLEVTDTQYF.

J is TRBJ2-7 and V is TRBV20-1; 8 nucleotides align to TRBD2. V dropped 6 bases and J dropped 2; count of bases not matched to a gene: 9. Per germline, CDR1 DFQATT and CDR2 SNEGSKA (reference sequence). The CDR3 totals 14 residues. The CDR3 nucleotides read TGCAGTGCGCCTAGGTCGGGGGGGGCCTACGAGCAGTACTTC. As protein: CSAPRSGGAYEQYF.

This chain uses TRBV9 with TRBJ1-5; unclear D gene. The CDR3 totals 14 residues. Germline CDR1 reads SGDLS; CDR2 reads YYNGEE. V lost 3 bases and J lost 5, with 12 bases in between. CDR3 nucleotide sequence: TGTGCCAGCAGCGGCCGGGATACATATCAGCCCCAGCATTTT. This codes for CASSGRDTYQPQHF.

This clonotype was seen only a few times. This chain uses TRBV14 with TRBJ2-7; 8 bases line up with TRBD1. The CDR3 totals 16 residues. The J segment lost 2 bases and the V segment lost 4 bases, leaving 10 bases of the junction unmatched. Looked up from germline, CDR1 is SGHDN and CDR2 is FVKESK. CDR3 sequence: CASSRNPGTGPYEQYF. CDR3 nucleotides: TGTGCCAGCAGCCGTAATCCCGGGACAGGACCCTACGAGCAGTACTTC.

This clonotype occurred a few times. V is TRBV12-3 or TRBV12-4 and J is TRBJ2-7, with 10 bases fitting TRBD1. The J segment lost 3 bases and the V segment lost 5 bases, leaving 7 bases of the junction unmatched. The CDR3 is 15 residues long. This CDR3 reads CASSAADRGIYEQYF. As DNA, the CDR3 is TGTGCCAGCAGTGCGGCGGACAGGGGGATCTACGAGCAGTACTTC.

In this sample, this clonotype turned up many times. The rearrangement joins TRBV5-1 to TRBJ2-7; 10 nucleotides line up with TRBD2. The germline CDR1 and CDR2 sequences are SGHRS and YFSETQ. V shed 0 bases and J 1 base; nucleotides not matched to a gene: 10. The CDR3 spans 18 residues. CDR3 loop: CASSLARLAGESSYEQYF. CDR3 DNA: TGCGCCAGCAGCTTGGCCCGCCTAGCGGGAGAATCGTCCTACGAGCAGTACTTC.

This clonotype was detected a few times. This rearrangement joins TRBV12-3 or TRBV12-4 to TRBJ2-4, with TRBD2 identical over 7 bases. V lost 3 bases and J lost 0; bases outside the gene matches: 2. The CDR3 is made up of 15 amino acids. The CDR3, as DNA: TGTGCCAGCAGTTTGGTAGCGGGAGCCAAAAACATTCAGTACTTC. Its protein is CASSLVAGAKNIQYF.

This clonotype was seen a few times. The chain uses TRBV13 and TRBJ2-3; 12 positions match TRBD1. This CDR3 is 15 amino acids long. J was trimmed by 4 bases and V by 6 bases; bases with no gene match: 5. Germline-derived CDR1 and CDR2 are PRHDT and FYEKMQ (reference sequence). The CDR3 protein is CASSPGTGGPDTQYF. The CDR3 DNA sequence: TGTGCCAGCAGTCCCGGGACAGGGGGCCCAGATACGCAGTATTTT.

The genes are TRBV7-3 and TRBJ2-4; D gene uncertain. The end of the DNA fits TRBJ2-7 better, so the J call may be wrong. Germline CDR1 reads SGHTA; CDR2 reads FQGTGA. This CDR3 region has 15 residues. CDR3 region: CASSLGPGWGYEQYF. The CDR3 bases are TGTGCCAGCAGCTTAGGGCCAGGATGGGGATACGAGCAGTACTTC.

This clonotype rates as medium-sized. This chain links TRBV20-1 with TRBJ2-1; 7 bases align to TRBD1. The germline CDR1 and CDR2 sequences are DFQATT and SNEGSKA (reference sequence). This CDR3 has 12 amino acids. The CDR3: CSLGQVYNEQFF. The DNA of the CDR3 is TGCAGCTTAGGACAGGTCTACAATGAGCAGTTCTTC.

The CDR3 DNA reads as TGTGCCAGCACTCCGGACGGCACCTACGAGCAGTACTTC. Its translation: CASTPDGTYEQYF. The chain joins TRBV12-3 or TRBV12-4 to TRBJ2-7, with unresolved D. Trimming left V 7 bases short and J 2 bases short, with 12 bases between. The CDR3 covers 13 residues.

This clonotype showed up many times. The chain employs TRBV14 and TRBJ2-3, with 14 bases aligning to TRBD2. Germline V lookup: CDR1 SGHDN, CDR2 FVKESK. V was clipped by 4 bases and J by 3 bases; unmatched bases: 6. This CDR3 is 17 amino acids long. The CDR3 bases are TGTGCCAGCAGCCGGTGGACTAGCGGGAGGTCAACAGATACGCAGTATTTT. It translates to CASSRWTSGRSTDTQYF.

Ten or more counts support this clonotype. J is TRBJ2-3 and V is TRBV5-1, with unresolved D. Germline V CDR1 and CDR2: SGHRS, YFSETQ. This CDR3 is built from 15 residues. V gave up 0 bases and J gave up 3 bases, with 11 bases separating them. This chain's CDR3 is CASSLVPGRTDTQYF. DNA for the CDR3: TGCGCCAGCAGCTTGGTACCAGGCAGAACAGATACGCAGTATTTT.

Points on this clonotype: Possible read error: a much larger clone is one base away. This chain joins TRBV4-1 and TRBJ2-1; D possibly corresponds to TRBD1 (5 bases). Germline CDR1 reads MGHRA; CDR2 reads YSYEKL. This CDR3 is built from 16 residues. The CDR3 bases are TGCGCCAGCAGCCAAGTGGACATAATCTCCTACGATGAGCAGTTCTTC. Translation gives CASSQVDIISYDEQFF.

The chain uses TRBV2 and TRBJ2-2; 8 nucleotides line up with TRBD2. After removal of 6 bases from V and 7 bases from J, the junction contained 7 bases not matched to a gene. The CDR3 has 14 amino acids. The germline CDR1 and CDR2 sequences are SNHLY and FYNNEI. The CDR3 is CASRREANGGELFF. The CDR3 DNA sequence: TGTGCCAGCAGGCGGGAGGCGAATGGCGGGGAGCTGTTTTTT.

This chain connects TRBV29-1 to TRBJ2-1, with no clear D. Looked up from germline, CDR1 is SQVTM and CDR2 is ANQGSEA. V was trimmed by 7 bases and J by 10 bases, leaving 11 bases between them. The CDR3 has 10 amino acids. CDR3 DNA: TGCAGCGCCCTTTGGGCGGAGCAGTTCTTC. It codes for CSALWAEQFF.

The V call is TRBV6-2 or TRBV6-3, the J call TRBJ2-7; 10 bases match TRBD2. The CDR3 length is 15 residues. After removal of 6 bases from V and 5 bases from J, the junction contained 10 bases not matched to a gene. Germline loops: CDR1 MNHEY, CDR2 SVGEGT. CDR3: CASSNRAGGPHEQYF. DNA of the CDR3: TGTGCCAGCAGCAACCGAGCGGGAGGGCCCCACGAGCAGTACTTC.

This rearrangement joins TRBV20-1 to TRBJ2-6; TRBD1 matches 8 bases. Germline values: CDR1 DFQATT, CDR2 SNEGSKA (reference sequence). The CDR3 length is 18 residues. V dropped 1 base and J dropped 3; count of bases not matched to a gene: 11. The CDR3 bases are TGCAGTGCTAGAGTGTGGGTGACAGGGGTTAGTGGGGCCAACGTCCTGACTTTC. Translating it yields CSARVWVTGVSGANVLTF.

The gene calls are TRBV20-1 and TRBJ2-1; perhaps TRBD2 as D (5 bases). This CDR3 comprises 11 residues. The V end was cut by 6 bases, the J end by 11 bases, with 14 bases between. Germline V CDR1 and CDR2: DFQATT, SNEGSKA (reference sequence). The CDR3 DNA reads TGCAGTGCCCCCTCTATAGCGCAGCAGTTCTTC. Translation gives CSAPSIAQQFF.

The J gene is TRBJ2-1, the V gene TRBV20-1; 7 nucleotides align to TRBD2. Germline loops: CDR1 DFQATT, CDR2 SNEGSKA (reference sequence). The CDR3 covers 18 residues. Germline trimming cut 3 bases from V and 0 bases from J; bases unmatched to any gene: 14. CDR3 DNA sequence: TGCAGTGCTAGGTCCCTAGCGGCTAGTGGAAGCTCCTACAATGAGCAGTTCTTC. Amino acids: CSARSLAASGSSYNEQFF.

CDR3 protein: CASSRQDSYGYTF. As DNA, the CDR3 is TGTGCCAGCAGTCGCCAGGACAGCTATGGCTACACCTTC. The chain carries TRBV28 and TRBJ1-2, with D possibly matching TRBD1 (6 bases). The CDR3 spans 13 residues. Trimming stripped 5 bases from V and 4 bases from J, with 11 bases between. The V gene's germline CDR1 is MDHEN and CDR2 SYDVKM.